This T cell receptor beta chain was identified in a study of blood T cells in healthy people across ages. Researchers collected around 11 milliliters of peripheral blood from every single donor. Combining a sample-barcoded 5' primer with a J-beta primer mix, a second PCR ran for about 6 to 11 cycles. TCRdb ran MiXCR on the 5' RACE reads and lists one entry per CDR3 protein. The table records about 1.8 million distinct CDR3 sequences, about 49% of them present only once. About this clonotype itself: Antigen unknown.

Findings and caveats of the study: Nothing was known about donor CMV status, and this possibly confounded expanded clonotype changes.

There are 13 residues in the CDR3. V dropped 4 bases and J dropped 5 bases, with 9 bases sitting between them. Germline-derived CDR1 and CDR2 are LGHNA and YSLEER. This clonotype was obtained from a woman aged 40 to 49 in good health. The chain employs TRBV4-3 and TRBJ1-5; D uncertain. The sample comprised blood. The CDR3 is CASSPRRHQPQHF. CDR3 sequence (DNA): TGCGCCAGCAGCCCGCGCCGGCATCAGCCCCAGCATTTT.